These 14 T cell receptor beta chains came from one sample sequenced in a study of patients and donors after allogeneic stem cell transplantation. TCRdb ran MiXCR on the RT-PCR reads and lists one entry per CDR3 protein. The data show some 92,000 distinct CDR3 sequences, with roughly 48% seen just once and approximately 60% held by the top ten. The source material was blood, either unsorted or a sorted T cell fraction (not recorded which). The source of these receptors is a human donor who was either an allogeneic HSCT recipient or a stem cell or donor lymphocyte infusion donor (not recorded which). It is not recorded whose cells these are; they may come from a transplant donor.

This clonotype was seen a few times. The chain has TRBV20-1 and TRBJ1-5, with D possibly being TRBD1 (6 bases). The CDR3 is 14 amino acids. Germline CDR1 is DFQATT and CDR2 is SNEGSKA (reference sequence). The V and J ends lost 0 bases and 3 bases respectively, with 9 bases between them. CDR3 in amino acids: CSAREGGNNQPQHF. The CDR3 coding sequence is TGCAGTGCTAGAGAAGGGGGAAACAATCAGCCCCAGCATTTT.

V usage is TRBV29-1 and J usage is TRBJ1-2; D is perhaps TRBD1 (6 bases). V lost 4 bases and J 7 bases, leaving 13 bases between the germline ends. The CDR3 loop spans 12 amino acids. Germline V gene lookup returns CDR1 SQVTM and CDR2 ANQGSEA. CDR3 region: CSVAGAGVGYTF. The CDR3 DNA follows: TGCAGCGTTGCAGGGGCTGGAGTTGGCTACACCTTC.

The genes are TRBV6-5 and TRBJ1-3; D unresolved. Germline V CDR1 and CDR2: MNHEY, SVGAGI. CDR3 length: 16 residues. V shed 2 bases and J shed 0 bases, with 11 bases lying between them. For the CDR3, the DNA is TGTGCCAGCAGTTACAGGACCGTGACCTCTGGAAACACCATATATTTT. Its translation: CASSYRTVTSGNTIYF.

This chain joins TRBV4-2 and TRBJ1-4; 7 nucleotides agree with TRBD1. CDR1 is LGHNA, CDR2 YNFKEQ, per germline. Losses at the gene ends were 2 bases for V and 8 bases for J; bases not matched to a gene: 8. The CDR3 has 15 residues. The CDR3 DNA follows: TGTGCCAGCAGCCAAAGGGGGGACAGAAACGAAAAACTGTTTTTT. Its protein product is CASSQRGDRNEKLFF.

This sequence joins TRBV28 and TRBJ2-3; 7 bases are a match to TRBD2. This CDR3 spans 15 amino acids. Looked up from germline, CDR1 is MDHEN and CDR2 is SYDVKM. V lost 4 bases and J lost 6; bases outside the gene matches: 10. CDR3 in DNA: TGTGCCAGCAGTTGGGTGATAGCGGGTGACGATACGCAGTATTTT. This sequence encodes CASSWVIAGDDTQYF.

V gene TRBV11-2 combines with J gene TRBJ1-1; unclear D gene. V lost 5 bases and J lost 1, with 11 bases in between. The CDR3 covers 14 residues. Germline lookup yields CDR1 SGHAT and CDR2 FQNNGV. CDR3 sequence reads: CASSPSLRNTEAFF. The CDR3 DNA follows: TGTGCCAGCAGCCCGTCTCTAAGGAACACTGAAGCTTTCTTT.

This rearrangement joins TRBV5-1 to TRBJ2-7; no firm D call. From germline, CDR1 is SGHRS and CDR2 YFSETQ. The CDR3 consists of 14 residues. V lost 0 bases to trimming and J lost 3 bases, with 10 bases between them. DNA of the CDR3: TGCGCCAGCAGCTTGGCCGTGTTCGGCTACGAGCAGTACTTC. Protein: CASSLAVFGYEQYF.

The chain joins TRBV12-3 or TRBV12-4 to TRBJ1-6; possibly TRBD1 for D (6 bases). This CDR3 is 16 amino acids long. Trimming cost V 3 bases and J 2 bases, with 11 bases left between them. The CDR3 region is CASSLGGPTYNSPLHF. In nucleotides, the CDR3 is TGTGCCAGCAGTTTGGGGGGGCCAACCTATAATTCACCCCTCCACTTT.

The chain combines TRBV20-1 with TRBJ2-1; 14 bases fit TRBD2. Germline V gene sequence: CDR1 DFQATT, CDR2 SNEGSKA (reference sequence). V lost 8 bases, J lost 2 bases, and 11 bases stayed unmatched. The CDR3 length is 17 residues. The CDR3 region is CSSRGTSGRSPYNEQFF. The CDR3 region has the DNA TGCAGTTCCCGGGGGACTAGCGGGAGAAGCCCCTACAATGAGCAGTTCTTC.

The rearrangement uses TRBV12-3 or TRBV12-4 and TRBJ2-3; D not resolved. V lost 4 bases, J lost 0 bases, and 11 bases lay in between. The CDR3 spans 15 residues. As DNA, the CDR3 is TGTGCCAGCAGTTCCGTAACAGCTAGCACAGATACGCAGTATTTT. It specifies CASSSVTASTDTQYF.

This chain joins TRBV6-2 or TRBV6-3 and TRBJ2-3, with a possible D match to TRBD2 (6 bases). This CDR3 is 13 amino acids long. Trimming stripped 6 bases from V and 0 bases from J, with 7 bases between. Germline V lookup: CDR1 MNHEY, CDR2 SVGEGT. The CDR3 DNA reads TGTGCCAGCAGGGGACTTAGCACAGATACGCAGTATTTT. Its translation: CASRGLSTDTQYF.

The table lists this clonotype with a few counts. CDR3 region: CASSYVPKRRPGNTIYF. CDR3 nucleotides: TGTGCCAGCAGTTACGTCCCGAAAAGGAGGCCTGGAAACACCATATATTTT. The chain links TRBV6-2 or TRBV6-3 to TRBJ1-3; D not certain. Trimming stripped 2 bases from V and 2 bases from J, with 16 bases between. The CDR3 totals 17 residues. The V gene's germline CDR1 is MNHEY and CDR2 SVGEGT.

This clonotype was counted a single time. The chain joins TRBV6-6 to TRBJ1-5; a possible D gene is TRBD1 (6 bases). This CDR3 contains 13 residues. With 4 bases removed from V and 6 bases from J, the gap between germline ends came to 10 bases. The V gene's germline CDR1 is MNHNY and CDR2 SVGAGI (reference sequence). DNA of the CDR3: TGTGCCAGCAGTTCACAGGGAAGTCAGCCCCAGCATTTT. This translates into CASSSQGSQPQHF.

This clonotype showed up just a few times. V is TRBV10-2 and J is TRBJ1-5; D gene unclear. This CDR3 is built from 12 residues. The germline CDR1 and CDR2 sequences are WSHSY and SAAADI. V lost 3 bases, J lost 3 bases, and 3 bases lay in between. The CDR3 sequence is CASSDVNQPQHF. CDR3 DNA sequence: TGCGCCAGCAGTGACGTCAATCAGCCCCAGCATTTT.